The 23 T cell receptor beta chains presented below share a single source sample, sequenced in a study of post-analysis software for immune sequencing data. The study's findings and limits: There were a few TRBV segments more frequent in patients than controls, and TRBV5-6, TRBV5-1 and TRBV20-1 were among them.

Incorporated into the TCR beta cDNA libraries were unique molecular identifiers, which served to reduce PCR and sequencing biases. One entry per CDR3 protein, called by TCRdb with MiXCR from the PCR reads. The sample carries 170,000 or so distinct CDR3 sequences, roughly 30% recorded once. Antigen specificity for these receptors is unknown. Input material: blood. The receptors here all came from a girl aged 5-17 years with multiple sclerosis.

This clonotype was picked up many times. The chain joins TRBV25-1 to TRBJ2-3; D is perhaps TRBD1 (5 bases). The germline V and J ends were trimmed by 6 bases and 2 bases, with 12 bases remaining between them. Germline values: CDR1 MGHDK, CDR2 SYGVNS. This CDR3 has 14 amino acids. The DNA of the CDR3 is TGTGCCAGCAGCTCACAGGCTTCCACAGATACGCAGTATTTT. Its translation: CASSSQASTDTQYF.

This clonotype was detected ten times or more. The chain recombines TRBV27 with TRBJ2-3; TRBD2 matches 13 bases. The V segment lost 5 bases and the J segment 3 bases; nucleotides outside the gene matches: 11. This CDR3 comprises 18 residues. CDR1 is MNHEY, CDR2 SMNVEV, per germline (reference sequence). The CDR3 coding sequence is TGTGCCAGCAGTCCGGGTTGGACTAGCGGGAGAAGAACAGATACGCAGTATTTT. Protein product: CASSPGWTSGRRTDTQYF.

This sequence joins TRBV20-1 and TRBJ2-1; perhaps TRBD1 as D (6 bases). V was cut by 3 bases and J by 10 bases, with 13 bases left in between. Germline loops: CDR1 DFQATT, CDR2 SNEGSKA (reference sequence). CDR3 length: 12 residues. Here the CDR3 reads CSASLGQREQFF. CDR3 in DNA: TGCAGTGCTAGCTTGGGACAAAGGGAGCAGTTCTTC.

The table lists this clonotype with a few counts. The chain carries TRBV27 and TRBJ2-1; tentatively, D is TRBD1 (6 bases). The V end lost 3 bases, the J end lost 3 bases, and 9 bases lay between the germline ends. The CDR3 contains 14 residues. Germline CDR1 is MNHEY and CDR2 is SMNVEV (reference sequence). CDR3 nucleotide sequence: TGTGCCAGCAGTTTGGACAGTTACTACAATGAGCAGTTCTTC. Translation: CASSLDSYYNEQFF.

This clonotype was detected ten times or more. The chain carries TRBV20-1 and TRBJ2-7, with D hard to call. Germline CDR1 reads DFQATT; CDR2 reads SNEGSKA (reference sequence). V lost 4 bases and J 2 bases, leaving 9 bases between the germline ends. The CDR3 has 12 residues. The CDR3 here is CSAILPTYEQYF. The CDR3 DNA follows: TGCAGTGCTATCCTTCCGACCTACGAGCAGTACTTC.

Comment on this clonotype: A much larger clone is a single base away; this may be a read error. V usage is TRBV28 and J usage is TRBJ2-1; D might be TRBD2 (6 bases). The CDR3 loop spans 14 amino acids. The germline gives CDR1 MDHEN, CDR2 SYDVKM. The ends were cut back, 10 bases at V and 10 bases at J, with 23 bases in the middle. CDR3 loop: CANSRPGTFLEQFF. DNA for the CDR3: TGTGCCAACAGCCGCCCCGGGACTTTCCTAGAGCAGTTCTTC.

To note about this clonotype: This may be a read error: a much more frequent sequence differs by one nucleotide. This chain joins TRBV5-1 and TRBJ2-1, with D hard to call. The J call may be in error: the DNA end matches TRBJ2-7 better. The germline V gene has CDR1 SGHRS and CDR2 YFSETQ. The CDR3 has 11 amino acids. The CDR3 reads CASSLEVQQYF. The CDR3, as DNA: TGCGCCAGCAGCTTGGAGGTCCAGCAGTACTTC.

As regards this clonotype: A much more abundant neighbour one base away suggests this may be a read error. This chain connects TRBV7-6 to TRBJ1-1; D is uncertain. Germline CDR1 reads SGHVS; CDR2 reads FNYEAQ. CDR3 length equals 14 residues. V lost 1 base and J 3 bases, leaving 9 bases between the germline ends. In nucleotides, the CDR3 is TGTGCCAGCAGCTTAGGGATCGAGGACACTGAAGCTTTCTTT. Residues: CASSLGIEDTEAFF.

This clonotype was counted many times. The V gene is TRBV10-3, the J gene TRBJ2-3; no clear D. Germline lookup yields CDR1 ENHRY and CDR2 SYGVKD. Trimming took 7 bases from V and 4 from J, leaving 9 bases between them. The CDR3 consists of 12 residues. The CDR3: CAINGEADTQYF. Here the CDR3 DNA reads TGTGCCATCAATGGCGAAGCAGATACGCAGTATTTT.

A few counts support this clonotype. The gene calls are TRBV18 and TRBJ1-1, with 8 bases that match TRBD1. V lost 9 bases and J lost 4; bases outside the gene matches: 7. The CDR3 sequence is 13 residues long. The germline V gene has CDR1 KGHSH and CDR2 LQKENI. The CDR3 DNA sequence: TGTGCCAGTGGGCAGGGGGCGCCCACTGAAGCTTTCTTT. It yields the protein CASGQGAPTEAFF.

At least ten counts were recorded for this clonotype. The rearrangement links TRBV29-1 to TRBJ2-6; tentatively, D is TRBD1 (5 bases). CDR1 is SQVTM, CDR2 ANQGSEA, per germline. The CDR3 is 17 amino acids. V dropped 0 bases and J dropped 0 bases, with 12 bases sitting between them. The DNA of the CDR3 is TGCAGCGTTGAAGATTCCGACAGCGACTCTGGGGCCAACGTCCTGACTTTC. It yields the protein CSVEDSDSDSGANVLTF.

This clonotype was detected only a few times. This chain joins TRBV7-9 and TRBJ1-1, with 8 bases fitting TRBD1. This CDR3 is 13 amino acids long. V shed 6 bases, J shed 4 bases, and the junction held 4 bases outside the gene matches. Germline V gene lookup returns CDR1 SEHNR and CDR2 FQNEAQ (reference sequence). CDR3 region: CASSDRGGTEAFF. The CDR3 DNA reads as TGTGCCAGCAGTGACAGGGGAGGCACTGAAGCTTTCTTT.

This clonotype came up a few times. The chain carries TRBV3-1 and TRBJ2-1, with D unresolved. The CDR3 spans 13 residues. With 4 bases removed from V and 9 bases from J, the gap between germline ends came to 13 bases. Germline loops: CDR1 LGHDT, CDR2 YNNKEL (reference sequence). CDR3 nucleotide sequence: TGTGCCAGCAGCCCTAGGTCCGAAGGTGAGCAGTTCTTC. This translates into CASSPRSEGEQFF.

CDR3 sequence reads: CAIRDRGSNQPQHF. The CDR3 DNA reads TGTGCCATCAGGGACAGGGGTAGCAATCAGCCCCAGCATTTT. This sequence joins TRBV10-3 and TRBJ1-5; 9 nucleotides line up with TRBD1. The CDR3 has 14 residues. Per germline, CDR1 ENHRY and CDR2 SYGVKD. Trimming took 6 bases from V and 0 from J; bases not matched to a gene: 0.

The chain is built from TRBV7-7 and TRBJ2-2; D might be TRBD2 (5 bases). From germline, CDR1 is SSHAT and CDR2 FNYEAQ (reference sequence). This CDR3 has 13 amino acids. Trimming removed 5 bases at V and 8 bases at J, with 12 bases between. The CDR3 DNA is TGTGCCAGCAGCCCGGACCCGGGGGGGGAGCTGTTTTTT. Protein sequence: CASSPDPGGELFF.

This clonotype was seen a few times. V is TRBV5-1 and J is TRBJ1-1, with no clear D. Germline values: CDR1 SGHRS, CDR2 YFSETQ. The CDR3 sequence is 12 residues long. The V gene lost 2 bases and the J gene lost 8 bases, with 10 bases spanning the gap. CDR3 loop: CASSFGAEEAFF. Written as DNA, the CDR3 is TGCGCCAGCAGCTTCGGAGCAGAGGAAGCTTTCTTT.

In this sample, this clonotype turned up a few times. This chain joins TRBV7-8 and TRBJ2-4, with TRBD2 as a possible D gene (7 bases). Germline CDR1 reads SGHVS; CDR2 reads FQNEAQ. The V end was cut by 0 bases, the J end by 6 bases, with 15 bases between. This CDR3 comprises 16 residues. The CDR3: CASSLAGGGLGNIQYF. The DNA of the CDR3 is TGTGCCAGCAGCTTAGCGGGAGGGGGGTTAGGAAACATTCAGTACTTC.

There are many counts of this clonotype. In DNA form, the CDR3 reads TGTGCCAGCAGCTTGGCCCCATCGTCGGAGCAGTACTTC. Translation: CASSLAPSSEQYF. The chain carries TRBV5-5 and TRBJ2-7; unclear D gene. V lost 0 bases and J lost 7, with 11 bases in between. Germline values: CDR1 SGHKS, CDR2 YYEKEE (reference sequence). This CDR3 has 13 residues.

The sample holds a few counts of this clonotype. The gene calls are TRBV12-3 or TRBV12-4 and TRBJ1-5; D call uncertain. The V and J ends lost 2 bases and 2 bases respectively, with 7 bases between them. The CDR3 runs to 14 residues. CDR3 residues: CASSLLQGNQPQHF. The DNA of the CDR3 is TGTGCCAGCAGTTTATTGCAGGGCAATCAGCCCCAGCATTTT.

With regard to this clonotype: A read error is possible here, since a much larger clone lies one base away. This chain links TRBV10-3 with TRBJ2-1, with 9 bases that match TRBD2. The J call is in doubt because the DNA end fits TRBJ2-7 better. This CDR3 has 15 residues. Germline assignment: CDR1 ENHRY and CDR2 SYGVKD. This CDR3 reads CAISESSGRVNEQYF. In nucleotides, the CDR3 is TGTGCCATCAGTGAGTCTAGCGGGAGAGTCAATGAGCAGTACTTC.

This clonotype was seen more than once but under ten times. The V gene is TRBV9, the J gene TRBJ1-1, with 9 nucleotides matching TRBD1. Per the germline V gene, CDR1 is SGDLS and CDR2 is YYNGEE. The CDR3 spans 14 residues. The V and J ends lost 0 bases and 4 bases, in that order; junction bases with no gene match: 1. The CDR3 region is CASSVETGGTEAFF. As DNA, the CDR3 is TGTGCCAGCAGCGTAGAGACAGGGGGCACTGAAGCTTTCTTT.

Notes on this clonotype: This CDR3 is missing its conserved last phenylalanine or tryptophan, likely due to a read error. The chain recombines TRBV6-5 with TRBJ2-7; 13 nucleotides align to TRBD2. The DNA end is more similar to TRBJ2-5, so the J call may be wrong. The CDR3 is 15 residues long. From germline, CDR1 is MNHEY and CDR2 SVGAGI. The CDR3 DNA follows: TGTGCCAGCAGTTCAGGGACTAGCGGGAAGGGGACCCAGTACCTC. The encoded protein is CASSSGTSGKGTQYL.

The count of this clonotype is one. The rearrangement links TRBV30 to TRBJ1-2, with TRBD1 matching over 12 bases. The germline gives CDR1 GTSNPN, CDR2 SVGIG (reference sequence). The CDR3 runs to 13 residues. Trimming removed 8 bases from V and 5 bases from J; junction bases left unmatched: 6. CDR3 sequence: CASPGQGAYGYTF. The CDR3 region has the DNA TGTGCCAGTCCGGGACAGGGGGCATATGGCTACACCTTC.